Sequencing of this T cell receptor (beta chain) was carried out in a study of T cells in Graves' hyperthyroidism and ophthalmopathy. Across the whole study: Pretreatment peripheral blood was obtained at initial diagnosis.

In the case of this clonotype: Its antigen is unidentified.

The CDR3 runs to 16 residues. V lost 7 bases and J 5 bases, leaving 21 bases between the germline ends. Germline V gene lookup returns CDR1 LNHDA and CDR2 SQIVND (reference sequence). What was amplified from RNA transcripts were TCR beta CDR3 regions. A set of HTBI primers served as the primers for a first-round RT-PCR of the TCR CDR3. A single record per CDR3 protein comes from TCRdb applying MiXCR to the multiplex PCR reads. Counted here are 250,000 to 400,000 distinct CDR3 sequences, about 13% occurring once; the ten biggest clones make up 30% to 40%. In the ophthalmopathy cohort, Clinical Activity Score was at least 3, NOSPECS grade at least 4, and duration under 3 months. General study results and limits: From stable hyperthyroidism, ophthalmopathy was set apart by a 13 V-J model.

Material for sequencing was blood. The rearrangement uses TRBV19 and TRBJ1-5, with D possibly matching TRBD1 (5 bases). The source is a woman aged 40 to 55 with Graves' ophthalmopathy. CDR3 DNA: TGTGCCAGTAATGGGAACAGGCGGAAAACCGATCAGCCCCAGCATTTT. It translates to CASNGNRRKTDQPQHF.